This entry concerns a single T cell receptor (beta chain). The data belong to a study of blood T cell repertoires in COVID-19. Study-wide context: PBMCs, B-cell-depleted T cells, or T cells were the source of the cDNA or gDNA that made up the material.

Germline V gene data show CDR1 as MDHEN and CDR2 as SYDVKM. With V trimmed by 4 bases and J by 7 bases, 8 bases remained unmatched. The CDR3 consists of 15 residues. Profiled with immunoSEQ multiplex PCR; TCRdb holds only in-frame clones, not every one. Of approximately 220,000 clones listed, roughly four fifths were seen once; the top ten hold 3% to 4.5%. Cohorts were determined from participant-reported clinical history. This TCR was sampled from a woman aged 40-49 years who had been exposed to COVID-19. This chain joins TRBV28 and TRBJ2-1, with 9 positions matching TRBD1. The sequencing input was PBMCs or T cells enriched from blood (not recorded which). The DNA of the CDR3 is TGTGCCAGCAGTTCATCCGGGACAGGGCCAAATGAGCAGTTCTTC. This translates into CASSSSGTGPNEQFF.